This T cell receptor (beta chain) was obtained from a study of control samples from healthy donors and cancer patients (dated by TCRdb to about 2020). Turning to this clone: Which antigen it targets is not known. No much larger clone is present one base from it, and per-base qualities are unavailable.

Via the germline V gene (reference sequence), CDR1 is LGHDT and CDR2 YNNKEL. Spanning cysteine to phenylalanine, the CDR3 consists of 12 amino acids. Only the CDR3 region is kept as DNA, spanning 36 bases read in frame from base 1. Trimming removed 2 bases from V and 4 bases from J, leaving 2 bases between the germline ends. The receptor library was made with the immunoSEQ multiplex PCR assay. TCRdb obtained this table from immuneACCESS and retained in-frame rearrangements with V and J assigned. These tables miss some clones; where compared with another copy, unresolved V genes account for less than half of the shortfall, and the remainder is unexplained. This sample is represented by 65,000 to 85,000 clones; roughly 86% of them were singletons. The top ten clonotypes cover 2% to 2.5% of the sample.

The receptor was isolated from a woman between 50 and 59 years old with head and neck cancer. The sequence is built from TRBV3-1 (or the pseudogene TRBV3-2) and TRBJ1-4; confidence is insufficient to name the D gene. Source material: PBMCs. The CDR3 protein: CASSQSNEKLFF. The nucleotides are TGTGCCAGCAGCCAAAGTAATGAAAAACTGTTTTTT.